One sample yielded the 18 T cell receptor beta chains listed below, sequenced in a study of T cells after yellow fever vaccination. TCRdb re-derived calls from the 5' RACE reads in MiXCR, one entry per CDR3 protein. Among 300,000 to 400,000 distinct CDR3 sequences listed, less than 9.5% were seen once. The sequenced sample was PBMCs, obtained about 49 days after the first yellow fever vaccination. These receptors were taken from a man younger than 35 who received the YFV17D yellow fever vaccine.

This clonotype was counted ten times or more. The rearrangement joins TRBV7-2 to TRBJ1-2; D remains ambiguous. The CDR3 spans 13 residues. V was pared by 3 bases and J by 0 bases, with 5 bases between. Germline assignment: CDR1 SGHTA and CDR2 FQGNSA. CDR3 in amino acids: CASSFPANYGYTF. CDR3 sequence (DNA): TGTGCCAGCAGCTTCCCAGCTAACTATGGCTACACCTTC.

The rearrangement links TRBV4-2 to TRBJ2-2; TRBD1 is a possible D gene (6 bases). Between the trimmed V and J ends, which lost 0 bases and 6 bases, there was a span of 11 bases. The CDR3 covers 15 residues. Germline V gives CDR1 LGHNA, CDR2 YNFKEQ. This CDR3 reads CASSQDLGAAGELFF. CDR3 nucleotide sequence: TGTGCCAGCAGCCAAGATCTGGGGGCGGCCGGGGAGCTGTTTTTT.

This clonotype was found many times. The genes are TRBV5-1 and TRBJ1-4; D perhaps matches TRBD1 (5 bases). V gave up 0 bases and J gave up 8 bases, with 11 bases separating them. CDR1 is SGHRS and CDR2 is YFSETQ in the germline V gene. This CDR3 spans 14 amino acids. The CDR3 sequence is CASSLGQGREKLFF. The CDR3 bases are TGCGCCAGCAGCTTGGGCCAGGGCAGAGAAAAACTGTTTTTT.

Only a few counts were recorded for this clonotype. The chain has TRBV4-3 and TRBJ1-5; D remains unclear. Germline CDR1 LGHNA, CDR2 YSLEER. V was clipped by 0 bases and J by 0 bases, with 18 bases between them. This CDR3 is built from 19 residues. CDR3 DNA sequence: TGCGCCAGCAGCCAAGATTTTGCTGCGGGATTCAGTAGCAATCAGCCCCAGCATTTT. It codes for CASSQDFAAGFSSNQPQHF.

This clonotype was seen a few times. The gene calls are TRBV6-1 and TRBJ1-2; perhaps TRBD1 as D (6 bases). Between the trimmed V and J ends, which lost 6 bases and 4 bases, there was a span of 12 bases. The germline V gene encodes CDR1 MNHNS and CDR2 SASEGT. The CDR3 contains 13 residues. For the CDR3, the DNA is TGTGCCAGCAGATTTGGGACACCCTATGGCTACACCTTC. This gives the protein CASRFGTPYGYTF.

This chain uses TRBV20-1 with TRBJ2-7; TRBD1 might be the D (6 bases). In germline, CDR1 is DFQATT, CDR2 SNEGSKA (reference sequence). CDR3 length equals 15 residues. V gave up 0 bases and J gave up 3 bases, with 15 bases separating them. This CDR3 is CSARDTEGTIYEQYF. CDR3 nucleotides: TGCAGTGCTAGAGACACCGAAGGGACAATCTACGAGCAGTACTTC.

This chain joins TRBV5-1 and TRBJ1-1, with no clear D. Trimming pared 0 bases from V and 1 base from J, leaving 10 bases between. CDR3 length: 15 residues. Germline CDR1 and CDR2: SGHRS and YFSETQ. CDR3 DNA sequence: TGCGCCAGCAGCTTGGACGGGGTCTCGAACACTGAAGCTTTCTTT. Translated, it gives CASSLDGVSNTEAFF. Complete variable domain (other parts from reference TRBV5-1 and TRBJ1-1): KAGVTQTPRYLIKTRGQQVTLSCSPISGHRSVSWYQQTPGQGLQFLFEYFSETQRNKGNFPGRFSGRQFSNSRSEMNVSTLELGDSALYLCASSLDGVSNTEAFFGQGTRLTVV.

The rearrangement links TRBV5-1 to TRBJ1-1; TRBD1 matches 7 bases. Germline CDR1 SGHRS, CDR2 YFSETQ. Trimming took 3 bases from V and 2 from J; bases not matched to a gene: 13. This CDR3 has 17 amino acids. CDR3 DNA: TGCGCCAGCAGCTGGCATACACTCCGGGACAGTAACACTGAAGCTTTCTTT. This gives the protein CASSWHTLRDSNTEAFF.

This clonotype was picked up a small number of times. The chain carries TRBV6-5 and TRBJ2-7; unclear D gene. Trimming took off 0 bases at V and 5 bases at J, with 14 bases between the two ends. CDR1 is MNHEY, CDR2 SVGAGI, per germline. This CDR3 spans 15 amino acids. The DNA for the CDR3 is TGTGCCAGCAGTTACTCGAGTTTAGGTCAGAACGAGCAGTACGTC. Translation: CASSYSSLGQNEQYV.

The V call is TRBV24-1, the J call TRBJ2-2; D remains ambiguous. V shed 6 bases and J shed 6 bases, with 7 bases lying between them. This CDR3 contains 12 residues. Germline V gene data show CDR1 as KGHDR and CDR2 as SFDVKD. The CDR3 reads CATSSWAGELFF. Written as DNA, the CDR3 is TGTGCCACCAGTAGCTGGGCCGGGGAGCTGTTTTTT.

The J gene is TRBJ1-2, the V gene TRBV29-1; D is uncertain. Trimming left V 4 bases short and J 7 bases short, with 10 bases between. The CDR3 runs 11 residues. CDR1 is SQVTM and CDR2 is ANQGSEA in the germline V gene. The CDR3 nucleotides read TGCAGCGTTGTTAGGGAAGGTGGCTACACCTTC. Its translation is CSVVREGGYTF.

The chain links TRBV7-9 to TRBJ1-4; 7 bases are a match to TRBD1. The junction had 6 bases not matched to a gene; V was cut back by 1 base and J by 4 bases. Germline CDR1 reads SEHNR; CDR2 reads FQNEAQ (reference sequence). This CDR3 has 16 amino acids. The CDR3 region is CASSLGRQGFNEKLFF. The CDR3 nucleotides are TGTGCCAGCAGCTTAGGCCGACAGGGTTTTAATGAAAAACTGTTTTTT.

The chain employs TRBV5-1 and TRBJ1-6, with a weak D call TRBD1 (6 bases). The V gene lost 7 bases and the J gene lost 0 bases, with 14 bases spanning the gap. The CDR3 loop spans 16 amino acids. Germline CDR1 is SGHRS and CDR2 is YFSETQ. The CDR3 here is CASRDTGSSYNSPLHF. The CDR3 nucleotides read TGCGCCAGCCGAGACACAGGGAGCTCCTATAATTCACCCCTCCACTTT.

This clonotype has ten or more counts. V and J are TRBV2 and TRBJ2-3; D not resolved. V lost 7 bases, J lost 1 base, and 12 bases lay in between. In germline, CDR1 is SNHLY, CDR2 FYNNEI. The CDR3 extends over 14 amino acids. In nucleotides, the CDR3 is TGTGCCAGCATCCCCAGTATGGGCACAGATACGCAGTATTTT. Translated: CASIPSMGTDTQYF. The complete variable domain, with remaining parts taken from reference TRBV2 and TRBJ2-3, reads EPEVTQTPSHQVTQMGQEVILRCVPISNHLYFYWYRQILGQKVEFLVSFYNNEISEKSEIFDDQFSVERPDGSNFTLKIRSTKLEDSAMYFCASIPSMGTDTQYFGPGTRLTVL.

The chain is built from TRBV5-1 and TRBJ2-5; D may correspond to TRBD1 or TRBD2 (5 bases each). The CDR3 is 13 amino acids. CDR1 SGHRS and CDR2 YFSETQ come from the germline V gene. The V and J ends lost 4 bases and 5 bases respectively, with 12 bases between them. The CDR3 region has the DNA TGCGCCAGCAGCCGGGGAGAGGGGGAGACCCAGTACTTC. This codes for CASSRGEGETQYF.

This clonotype was counted only a few times. The J gene is TRBJ1-4, the V gene TRBV20-1; D may be TRBD1 (6 bases). CDR3 size: 13 residues. V lost 4 bases and J 10 bases, leaving 16 bases between the germline ends. From germline, CDR1 is DFQATT and CDR2 SNEGSKA (reference sequence). The CDR3 region is CSAIIPGAGKLFF. In nucleotides, the CDR3 is TGCAGTGCTATAATCCCAGGGGCCGGAAAACTGTTTTTT.

This clonotype was observed a few times. The V call is TRBV5-1, the J call TRBJ2-2; 9 nucleotides line up with TRBD2. Trimming at V came to 2 bases and at J to 4 bases, leaving 6 bases not matched to a gene. Germline loops: CDR1 SGHRS, CDR2 YFSETQ. There are 16 residues in the CDR3. The CDR3 loop is CASSFSSGVSTGELFF. In nucleotides, the CDR3 is TGCGCCAGCAGCTTCTCTAGCGGGGTTTCCACCGGGGAGCTGTTTTTT.

V and J are TRBV25-1 and TRBJ1-2, with D maybe TRBD1 (6 bases). This CDR3 spans 14 amino acids. Trimming shortened V by 8 bases and J by 5 bases, and 18 bases separated the two germline ends. Germline CDR1 reads MGHDK; CDR2 reads SYGVNS. CDR3 region: CASEGAGGRYGYTF. For the CDR3, the DNA is TGTGCCAGCGAAGGGGCTGGGGGCCGATATGGCTACACCTTC.